This T cell receptor beta chain came from a study of OX40 agonist ivuxolimab in advanced cancers. At the level of the whole study: Ivuxolimab, which targeted the costimulatory receptor OX40 (CD134), was an agonistic, fully human IgG2 monoclonal antibody. Intravenous ivuxolimab was administered to patients every 2 weeks at six dose levels: 0.01, 0.1, 0.3, 1.5, 3 and 10 mg/kg. Among the 50 to 55 dose-escalation patients, about 20 had hepatocellular carcinoma, roughly 15 melanoma, 9 renal cell carcinoma and 9 head and neck cancer. The dose-escalation cohort was roughly 83% male with a mean age of about 54 years, ranging from roughly 20 to 80. Prior anti-PD-1, anti-PD-L1 or anti-CTLA-4 therapy was permitted, and checkpoint inhibitors had been received by less than 45% of dose-escalation patients. Partial responses were achieved by three dose-escalation patients, of whom one had hepatocellular carcinoma and two had cutaneous melanoma. The point of sequencing TCRbeta in the periphery was to test whether ivuxolimab changed TCR sequence diversity and drove clonal T-cell expansion. The paper reports the monotherapy dose-escalation portion (N = 52 patients) of the phase I ivuxolimab trial. Study-level results and caveats: In partial responders in the 0.1-3.0 mg/kg groups, normalized peripheral clonal expansion was found to be among the lowest, especially among CD8+ T cells. Antigen specificity was not determined for the clonally expanded peripheral T cells. After ivuxolimab, CD8+ T cells had more expanded clones than CD4+ T cells on average. Clonal expansion of both CD4+ and CD8+ blood T cells was observed from baseline to week 6 at doses 0.1 to 3.0 mg/kg. Low levels of normalized T-cell clonal expansion were also shown by some nonresponding patients.

To sequence the TCRbeta CDR3 region, genomic DNA was isolated from the sorted cells. TCRbeta CDR3 regions were sequenced using the immunoSEQ Assay. TCRdb took this table from immuneACCESS and kept in-frame rearrangements with V and J called. Such tables lack part of the clones; where checked against another copy, unresolved V genes explain under half of the gap, and the rest is unexplained. A total of approximately 25,000 clones appear in this sample, under 95% of them only once. The ten top clones hold more than 40% of the sample. The germline V and J ends show losses of 5 bases and 7 bases respectively, and no gene match explains 13 bases of the junction. Per the germline V gene, SGHVS is the CDR1 and FQNEAQ is the CDR2. The CDR3 runs 16 amino acids, cysteine and phenylalanine included. Of the read, only the CDR3 DNA is kept; its 48 bases are in frame from base 1. The trial excluded patients who had a history of autoimmune disease or were on systemic immunosuppression. Peripheral blood for TCR sequencing was collected from all dose cohorts at baseline, on cycle 4 day 1, and on cycle 7 day 1. The samples were drawn from a first-in-human, open-label, multicenter phase I dose-escalation trial of ivuxolimab. Adults with locally advanced or metastatic melanoma, renal cell, hepatocellular, or head and neck squamous cell carcinoma were enrolled in the trial. Before TCR sequencing, CD4+ T cells and CD8+ T cells from peripheral blood were sorted into separate populations.

This clone was detected only once. The antigen it binds to is not known. Base qualities are not provided; no much larger clone lies one nucleotide away. The clonotype was recovered from an adult with an advanced solid tumor such as melanoma, head and neck, liver or kidney cancer. The sample consisted of CD4+ or CD8+ T cells sorted from blood, taken in a trial of the OX40 agonist ivuxolimab. Recombination linked TRBV7-8 to TRBJ2-5, and 10 bases in between align with TRBD1. The CDR3 protein is CASSPRGQGKRGTQYF. At the DNA level, the sequence is TGTGCCAGCAGCCCCCGGGGACAGGGGAAAAGAGGGACCCAGTACTTC.